The T cell receptor beta chain described here comes from a study of technical replicates of blood from several donors. Repertoires were generated with immunoSEQ multiplex PCR, while TCRdb's copy carries only in-frame clones and drops some. This sample has tens of thousands of clones, with around 96% found just once. The germline gives CDR1 SGDLS, CDR2 YYNGEE. Trimming took off 0 bases at V and 1 base at J, with 5 bases between the two ends. CDR3 size: 13 residues. The material sequenced was T cells isolated from PBMCs. This TCR was recovered from a human donor in good health. The V gene is TRBV9, the J gene TRBJ2-7; no definite D call. The CDR3 loop is CASSVDGSYEQYF. DNA for the CDR3: TGTGCCAGCAGCGTAGACGGGTCCTACGAGCAGTACTTC. Looking up the rest from reference TRBV9 and TRBJ2-7 gives the full variable domain: DSGVTQTPKHLITATGQRVTLRCSPRSGDLSVYWYQQSLDQGLQFLIQYYNGEERAKGNILERFSAQQFPDLHSELNLSSLELGDSALYFCASSVDGSYEQYFGPGTRLTVT.